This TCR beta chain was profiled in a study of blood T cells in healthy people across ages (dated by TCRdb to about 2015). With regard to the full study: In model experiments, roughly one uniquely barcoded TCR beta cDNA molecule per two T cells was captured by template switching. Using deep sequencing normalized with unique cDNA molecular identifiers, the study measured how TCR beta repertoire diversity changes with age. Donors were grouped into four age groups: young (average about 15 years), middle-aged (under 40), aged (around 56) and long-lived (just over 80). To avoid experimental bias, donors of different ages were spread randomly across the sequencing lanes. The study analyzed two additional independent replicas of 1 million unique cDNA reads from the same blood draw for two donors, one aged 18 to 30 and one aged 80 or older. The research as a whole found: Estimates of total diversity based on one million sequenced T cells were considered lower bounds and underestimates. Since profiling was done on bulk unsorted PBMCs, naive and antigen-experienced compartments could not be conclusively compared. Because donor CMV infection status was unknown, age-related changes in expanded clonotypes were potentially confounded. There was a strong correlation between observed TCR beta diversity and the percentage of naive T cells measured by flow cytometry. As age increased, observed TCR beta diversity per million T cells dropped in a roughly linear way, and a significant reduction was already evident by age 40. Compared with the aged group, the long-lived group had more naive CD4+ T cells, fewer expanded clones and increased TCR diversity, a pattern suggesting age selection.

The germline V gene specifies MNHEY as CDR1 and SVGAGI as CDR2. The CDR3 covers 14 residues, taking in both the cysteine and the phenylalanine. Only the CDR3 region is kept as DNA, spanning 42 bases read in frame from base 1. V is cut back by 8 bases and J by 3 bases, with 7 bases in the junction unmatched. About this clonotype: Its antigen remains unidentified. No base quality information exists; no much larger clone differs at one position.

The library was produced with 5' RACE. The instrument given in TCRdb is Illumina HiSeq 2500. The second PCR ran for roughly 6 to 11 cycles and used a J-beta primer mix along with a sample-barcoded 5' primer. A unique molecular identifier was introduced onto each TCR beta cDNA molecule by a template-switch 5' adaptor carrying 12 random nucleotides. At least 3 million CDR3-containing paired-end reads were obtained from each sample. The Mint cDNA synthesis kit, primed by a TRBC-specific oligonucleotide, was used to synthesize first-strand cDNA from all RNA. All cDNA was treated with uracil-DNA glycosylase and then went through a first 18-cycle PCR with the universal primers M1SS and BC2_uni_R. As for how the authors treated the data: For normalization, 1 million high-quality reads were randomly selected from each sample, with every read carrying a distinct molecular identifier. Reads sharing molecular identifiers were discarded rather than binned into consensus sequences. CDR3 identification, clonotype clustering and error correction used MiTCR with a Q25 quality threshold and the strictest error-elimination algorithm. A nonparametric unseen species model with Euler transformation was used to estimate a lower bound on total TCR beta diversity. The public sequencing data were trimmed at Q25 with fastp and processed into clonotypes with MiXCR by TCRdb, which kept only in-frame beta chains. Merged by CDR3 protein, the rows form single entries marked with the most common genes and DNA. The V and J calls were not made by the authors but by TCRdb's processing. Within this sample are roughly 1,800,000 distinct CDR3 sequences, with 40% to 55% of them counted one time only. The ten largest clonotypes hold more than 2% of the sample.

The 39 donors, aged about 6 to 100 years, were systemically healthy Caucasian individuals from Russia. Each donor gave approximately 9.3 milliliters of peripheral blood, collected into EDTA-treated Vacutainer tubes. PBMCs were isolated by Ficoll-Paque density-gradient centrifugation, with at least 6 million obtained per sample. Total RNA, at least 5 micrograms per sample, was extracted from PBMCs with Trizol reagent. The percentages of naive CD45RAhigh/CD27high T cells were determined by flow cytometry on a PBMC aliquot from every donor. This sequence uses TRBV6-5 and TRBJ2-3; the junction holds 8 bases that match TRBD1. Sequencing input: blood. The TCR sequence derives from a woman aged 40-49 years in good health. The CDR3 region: CASGHRGTTDTQYF. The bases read TGTGCCAGCGGTCACAGGGGGACGACAGATACGCAGTATTTT.